This TCR beta chain was identified during a study of blood T cell repertoires in COVID-19. Study-level information: Both acute and convalescent COVID-19 samples were obtained from the United States, Italy and Spain. Sample material is recorded as cDNA or gDNA derived from T cells, B-cell-depleted T cells, or PBMCs.

In the authors' methods: Quantification of nucleated cells was approximated via reference gene primer amplification. Libraries were prepared by immunoSEQ multiplex PCR; TCRdb keeps only in-frame clonotypes and omits some of them. D and trimming were read from the DNA, whereas the V and J calls and clone size are those reported in that table. Among 140,000 to 150,000 clones listed, approximately 80% were seen once. The sequence was collected from a human donor with acute or convalescent COVID-19. The donor label of this sample is uncertain. Material: peripheral blood.

The CDR3 coding sequence is TGTGCCAGCAGTGAAACAGCGGGGCTCACAGATACGCAGTATTTT. Translated: CASSETAGLTDTQYF. The chain uses TRBV6-1 and TRBJ2-3; 7 positions match TRBD2. The CDR3 covers 15 residues. The germline CDR1 and CDR2 sequences are MNHNS and SASEGT. Trimming at V came to 2 bases and at J to 2 bases, leaving 4 bases not matched to a gene.